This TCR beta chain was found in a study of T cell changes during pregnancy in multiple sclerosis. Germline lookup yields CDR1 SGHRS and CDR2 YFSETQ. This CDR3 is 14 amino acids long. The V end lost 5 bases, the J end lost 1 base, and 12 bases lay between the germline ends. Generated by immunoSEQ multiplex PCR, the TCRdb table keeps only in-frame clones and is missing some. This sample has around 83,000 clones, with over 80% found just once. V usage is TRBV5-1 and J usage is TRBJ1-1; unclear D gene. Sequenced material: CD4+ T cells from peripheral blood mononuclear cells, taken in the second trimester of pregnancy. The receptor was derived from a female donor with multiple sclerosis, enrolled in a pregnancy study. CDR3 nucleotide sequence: TGCGCCAGCAGTCCTTCTAGGAAGAACACTGAAGCTTTCTTT. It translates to CASSPSRKNTEAFF.